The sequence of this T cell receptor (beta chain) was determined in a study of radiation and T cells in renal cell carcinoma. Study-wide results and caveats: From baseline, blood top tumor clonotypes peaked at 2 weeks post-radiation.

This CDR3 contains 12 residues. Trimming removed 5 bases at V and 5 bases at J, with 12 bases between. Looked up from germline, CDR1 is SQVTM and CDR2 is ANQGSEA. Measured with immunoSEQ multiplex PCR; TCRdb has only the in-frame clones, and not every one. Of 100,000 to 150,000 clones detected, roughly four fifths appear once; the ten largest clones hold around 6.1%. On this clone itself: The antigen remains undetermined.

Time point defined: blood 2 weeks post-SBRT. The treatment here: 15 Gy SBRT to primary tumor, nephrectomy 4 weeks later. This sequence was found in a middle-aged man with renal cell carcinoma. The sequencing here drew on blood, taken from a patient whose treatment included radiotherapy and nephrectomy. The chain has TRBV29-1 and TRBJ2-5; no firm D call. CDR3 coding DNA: TGCAGCGTTCGGACCCCCGCGGAGACCCAGTACTTC. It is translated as CSVRTPAETQYF.